The rows below give T cell receptor beta chains drawn from one sample of a study of healthy donors' naive CD4 and CD8 T cells. TCRdb recomputed calls from the reads with MiXCR, one row per CDR3 protein. The sample includes approximately 180,000 distinct CDR3 sequences, around three quarters of them seen just once. Input material: naive CD4+ and CD8+ T cells sorted from blood, pooled from several donors. The receptors here all came from a pool of human donors in good health; the sample pools cells from several healthy donors. The CDR3 runs from the conserved cysteine through the conserved F or W. A D gene is named only where the DNA matches it firmly. The size entry is marked missing in some rows and otherwise reads once, few, many or a size class.

d_call: TRBD2
cdr3_length: 15
j_call: TRBJ2-1
clone_size: .
v_call: TRBV13
cdr3_aa: CASSSSSGSENEQFF
cdr3_nt: TGTGCCAGCAGCTCCTCTAGCGGGAGTGAAAATGAGCAGTTCTTC

d_call: TRBD2
cdr3_length: 14
j_call: TRBJ2-7
clone_size: .
v_call: TRBV5-6
cdr3_aa: CASSATSGSYEQYF
cdr3_nt: TGTGCCAGCAGCGCGACTAGCGGGAGCTACGAGCAGTACTTC

d_call: .
cdr3_length: 12
j_call: TRBJ2-5
clone_size: .
v_call: TRBV29-1
cdr3_aa: CSVDLAQETQYF
cdr3_nt: TGCAGCGTTGATCTAGCACAAGAGACCCAGTACTTC

d_call: .
cdr3_length: 13
j_call: TRBJ2-1
clone_size: .
v_call: TRBV11-2
cdr3_aa: CASSYDRLYEQFF
cdr3_nt: TGTGCCAGCAGCTACGACAGGTTGTATGAGCAGTTCTTC

d_call: .
cdr3_length: 15
j_call: TRBJ2-7
clone_size: .
v_call: TRBV7-2
cdr3_aa: CASSLVGALDYEQYF
cdr3_nt: TGTGCCAGCAGCCTCGTGGGGGCCCTCGACTACGAGCAGTACTTC

d_call: .
cdr3_length: 12
j_call: TRBJ1-1
clone_size: .
v_call: TRBV5-6
cdr3_aa: CASSLLTDEAFF
cdr3_nt: TGTGCCAGCAGCTTGTTAACAGATGAAGCTTTCTTT

d_call: .
cdr3_length: 14
j_call: TRBJ1-5
clone_size: few
v_call: TRBV19
cdr3_aa: CASSTDFSNQPQHF
cdr3_nt: TGTGCCAGTAGTACGGACTTTAGCAATCAGCCCCAGCATTTT

d_call: .
cdr3_length: 13
j_call: TRBJ2-1
clone_size: .
v_call: TRBV10-3
cdr3_aa: CATTLSSYNEQFF
cdr3_nt: TGTGCCACAACACTGAGCTCCTACAATGAGCAGTTCTTC

d_call: .
cdr3_length: 14
j_call: TRBJ2-7
clone_size: .
v_call: TRBV4-1
cdr3_aa: CASSQGGNIGEQYF
cdr3_nt: TGCGCCAGCAGCCAAGGTGGCAACATCGGTGAGCAGTACTTC

d_call: TRBD1
cdr3_length: 12
j_call: TRBJ2-7
clone_size: .
v_call: TRBV20-1
cdr3_aa: CSAPGTAYEQYF
cdr3_nt: TGCAGTGCTCCCGGGACAGCCTACGAGCAGTACTTC

d_call: TRBD1
cdr3_length: 16
j_call: TRBJ2-1
clone_size: once
v_call: TRBV29-1
cdr3_aa: CSVEDLGTGEGNEQFF
cdr3_nt: TGCAGCGTTGAAGACCTTGGGACAGGGGAGGGTAATGAGCAGTTCTTC

d_call: TRBD2
cdr3_length: 17
j_call: TRBJ2-2
clone_size: once
v_call: TRBV15
cdr3_aa: CATSRDRGSLKTGELFF
cdr3_nt: TGTGCCACCAGCAGAGATCGCGGGAGTTTAAAGACCGGGGAGCTGTTTTTT

d_call: .
cdr3_length: 15
j_call: TRBJ2-5
clone_size: .
v_call: TRBV29-1
cdr3_aa: CSVEVRWRGPETQYF
cdr3_nt: TGCAGCGTTGAAGTACGGTGGCGGGGCCCAGAGACCCAGTACTTC

d_call: .
cdr3_length: 13
j_call: TRBJ1-1
clone_size: .
v_call: TRBV12-3/TRBV12-4
cdr3_aa: CASSLRTAGEAFF
cdr3_nt: TGTGCCAGCAGTCTCCGGACAGCAGGTGAAGCTTTCTTT

d_call: TRBD1
cdr3_length: 13
j_call: TRBJ2-1
clone_size: .
v_call: TRBV29-1
cdr3_aa: CSAKDRGNNEQFF
cdr3_nt: TGCAGCGCTAAGGACAGGGGAAACAATGAGCAGTTCTTC

d_call: TRBD2
cdr3_length: 14
j_call: TRBJ2-5
clone_size: .
v_call: TRBV18
cdr3_aa: CASSPPGLAETQYF
cdr3_nt: TGTGCCAGCTCACCACCGGGACTAGCGGAGACCCAGTACTTC

d_call: .
cdr3_length: 17
j_call: TRBJ1-1
clone_size: .
v_call: TRBV27
cdr3_aa: CASSLFGNRGMNTEAFF
cdr3_nt: TGTGCCAGCAGTTTATTTGGGAACCGGGGGATGAACACTGAAGCTTTCTTT

d_call: .
cdr3_length: 16
j_call: TRBJ1-2
clone_size: .
v_call: TRBV27
cdr3_aa: CASSQVRVGGPYGYTF
cdr3_nt: TGTGCCAGCAGCCAAGTAAGAGTCGGGGGCCCCTATGGCTACACCTTC

d_call: .
cdr3_length: 12
j_call: TRBJ1-1
clone_size: few
v_call: TRBV6-5
cdr3_aa: CASSAQGREAFF
cdr3_nt: TGTGCCAGCAGTGCCCAGGGTAGAGAAGCTTTCTTT

d_call: .
cdr3_length: 15
j_call: TRBJ1-5
clone_size: .
v_call: TRBV5-4
cdr3_aa: CASSPGQGSTQPQHF
cdr3_nt: TGTGCCAGCAGCCCGGGGCAGGGGAGTACTCAGCCCCAGCATTTT

d_call: .
cdr3_length: 13
j_call: TRBJ2-2
clone_size: .
v_call: TRBV30
cdr3_aa: CAWSVVVPGELFF
cdr3_nt: TGTGCCTGGAGTGTAGTCGTCCCCGGGGAGCTGTTTTTT

d_call: .
cdr3_length: 15
j_call: TRBJ2-1
clone_size: .
v_call: TRBV4-3
cdr3_aa: CASSQDTGSYNEQFF
cdr3_nt: TGCGCCAGCAGCCAAGATACCGGGTCCTACAATGAGCAGTTCTTC

d_call: .
cdr3_length: 12
j_call: TRBJ2-5
clone_size: .
v_call: TRBV29-1
cdr3_aa: CSVGPRVETQYF
cdr3_nt: TGCAGCGTTGGGCCCAGGGTGGAGACCCAGTACTTC

d_call: TRBD2
cdr3_length: 19
j_call: TRBJ2-1
clone_size: .
v_call: TRBV14
cdr3_aa: CASSQDLVAGGFSYNEQFF
cdr3_nt: TGTGCCAGCAGCCAAGATCTAGTAGCGGGAGGCTTCTCCTACAATGAGCAGTTCTTC

d_call: .
cdr3_length: 15
j_call: TRBJ1-2
clone_size: .
v_call: TRBV18
cdr3_aa: CASSPYRETNYGYTF
cdr3_nt: TGTGCCAGCTCACCATACAGGGAAACTAACTATGGCTACACCTTC

d_call: .
cdr3_length: 12
j_call: TRBJ1-5
clone_size: .
v_call: TRBV18
cdr3_aa: CASSQQNQPQHF
cdr3_nt: TGTGCCAGCTCTCAGCAGAATCAGCCCCAGCATTTT

d_call: .
cdr3_length: 15
j_call: TRBJ2-3
clone_size: .
v_call: TRBV7-8
cdr3_aa: CASSLVPGSTDTQYF
cdr3_nt: TGTGCCAGCAGCTTAGTACCGGGGAGCACAGATACGCAGTATTTT

d_call: TRBD1
cdr3_length: 16
j_call: TRBJ1-1
clone_size: once
v_call: TRBV6-5
cdr3_aa: CASSYSQMGQGDKAFF
cdr3_nt: TGTGCCAGCAGTTACTCGCAAATGGGACAGGGAGACAAAGCTTTCTTT

d_call: .
cdr3_length: 15
j_call: TRBJ1-1
clone_size: .
v_call: TRBV6-5
cdr3_aa: CASSYSRGINTEAFF
cdr3_nt: TGTGCCAGCAGTTACTCTCGGGGGATAAACACTGAAGCTTTCTTT

d_call: TRBD2
cdr3_length: 20
j_call: TRBJ2-5
clone_size: .
v_call: TRBV19
cdr3_aa: CASSIGRTSGRRLRQETQYF
cdr3_nt: TGTGCCAGTAGTATTGGGAGAACTAGCGGGAGAAGGTTAAGGCAAGAGACCCAGTACTTC

d_call: TRBD2
cdr3_length: 15
j_call: TRBJ2-1
clone_size: .
v_call: TRBV6-5
cdr3_aa: CASSYLAGGPLEQFF
cdr3_nt: TGTGCCAGCAGTTACCTAGCGGGAGGGCCTCTTGAGCAGTTCTTC

d_call: TRBD2
cdr3_length: 15
j_call: TRBJ2-1
clone_size: .
v_call: TRBV6-5
cdr3_aa: CASGATSGGYNEQFF
cdr3_nt: TGTGCCAGCGGTGCGACTAGCGGGGGCTACAATGAGCAGTTCTTC

d_call: .
cdr3_length: 13
j_call: TRBJ2-7
clone_size: .
v_call: TRBV27
cdr3_aa: CASSFGNPSEQYF
cdr3_nt: TGTGCCAGCAGTTTCGGTAATCCCTCTGAGCAGTACTTC

d_call: .
cdr3_length: 15
j_call: TRBJ1-1
clone_size: .
v_call: TRBV12-3/TRBV12-4
cdr3_aa: CASNTASGDNTEAFF
cdr3_nt: TGTGCCAGCAACACCGCGTCGGGGGACAACACTGAAGCTTTCTTT

d_call: .
cdr3_length: 14
j_call: TRBJ2-2
clone_size: .
v_call: TRBV29-1
cdr3_aa: CSVVVEPPGGELFF
cdr3_nt: TGCAGCGTTGTAGTGGAGCCCCCGGGAGGGGAGCTGTTTTTT

d_call: TRBD1
cdr3_length: 13
j_call: TRBJ1-1
clone_size: few
v_call: TRBV20-1
cdr3_aa: CSASDRGVTEAFF
cdr3_nt: TGCAGTGCTAGCGACAGGGGTGTCACTGAAGCTTTCTTT

d_call: TRBD1
cdr3_length: 13
j_call: TRBJ1-2
clone_size: few
v_call: TRBV6-2/TRBV6-3
cdr3_aa: CATGDRGGHGYTF
cdr3_nt: TGTGCCACCGGAGACAGGGGAGGCCATGGCTACACCTTC

d_call: .
cdr3_length: 13
j_call: TRBJ2-5
clone_size: .
v_call: TRBV29-1
cdr3_aa: CSVEEGRRETQYF
cdr3_nt: TGCAGCGTTGAAGAGGGGCGCAGGGAGACCCAGTACTTC

d_call: .
cdr3_length: 14
j_call: TRBJ1-1
clone_size: .
v_call: TRBV6-5
cdr3_aa: CASSPEDLYTEAFF
cdr3_nt: TGTGCCAGCAGTCCAGAGGACTTATACACTGAAGCTTTCTTT

d_call: TRBD2
cdr3_length: 17
j_call: TRBJ2-1
clone_size: .
v_call: TRBV13
cdr3_aa: CASSELGAGDLYNEQFF
cdr3_nt: TGTGCCAGCAGTGAGTTAGGAGCGGGAGACCTATACAATGAGCAGTTCTTC